What follows are 20 T cell receptor beta chains derived from one specimen sequenced in a study of shared clonotypes between healthy human individuals (dated by TCRdb to 2019 to 2021). Libraries were made using the immunoSEQ multiplex PCR assay. TCRdb stores this immuneACCESS table with in-frame sequences only. Part of the clones is absent; in the studies checked, under half of the shortfall reflects unresolved V genes, and no reason is known for the rest. Within this sample are about 1 million clones, with under 80% of them counted one time only. 1.4% of the sample goes to the ten largest clones. Sequencing was performed on memory CD4+ T cells sorted from blood. Per the publication, the cell subset or site label means: CD45RA-negative fraction. The source of these receptors is a man younger than 35 in good health.

This clone occurred once. This sequence joins TRBV4-3 and TRBJ1-1; D is unresolved. Trimming took 1 base from V and 1 from J, leaving 10 bases between them. The CDR3 is 15 amino acids. The germline CDR1 and CDR2 sequences are LGHNA and YSLEER. Here the CDR3 reads CASSQGSGKNTEAFF. Here the CDR3 DNA reads TGCGCCAGCAGCCAAGGCTCGGGCAAGAACACTGAAGCTTTCTTT.

V is TRBV30 and J is TRBJ1-5, with a tentative D call TRBD1 (5 bases). The CDR3 length is 13 residues. Trimming pared 2 bases from V and 7 bases from J, leaving 12 bases between. Germline lookup yields CDR1 GTSNPN and CDR2 SVGIG (reference sequence). The CDR3 nucleotides read TGTGCCTGGAGTCAGGGACTAGAACAGCCCCAGCATTTT. Its translation: CAWSQGLEQPQHF.

The chain recombines TRBV18 with TRBJ2-1, with D possibly being TRBD1 (6 bases). This CDR3 has 14 amino acids. V lost 2 bases and J 9 bases, leaving 14 bases between the germline ends. Germline lookup yields CDR1 KGHSH and CDR2 LQKENI. This CDR3 reads CASSPEGKGVEQFF. Written as DNA, the CDR3 is TGTGCCAGCTCACCAGAGGGAAAGGGGGTTGAGCAGTTCTTC. The complete variable domain, with remaining parts taken from reference TRBV18 and TRBJ2-1, reads NAGVMQNPRHLVRRRGQEARLRCSPMKGHSHVYWYRQLPEEGLKFMVYLQKENIIDESGMPKERFSAEFPKEGPSILRIQQVVRGDSAAYFCASSPEGKGVEQFFGPGTRLTVL.

The chain recombines TRBV5-6 with TRBJ2-7, with 8 bases fitting TRBD2. Germline CDR1 reads SGHDT; CDR2 reads YYEEEE. The trim removed 0 bases at V and 5 bases at J, leaving 10 bases unmatched. This CDR3 contains 16 residues. CDR3 protein: CASSLGLPGGAHEQYF. DNA of the CDR3: TGTGCCAGCAGCTTGGGTCTTCCCGGGGGGGCTCACGAGCAGTACTTC.

This rearrangement joins TRBV9 to TRBJ2-5; 7 bases are a match to TRBD2. Per germline, CDR1 SGDLS and CDR2 YYNGEE. The CDR3 is 15 amino acids. V was pared by 4 bases and J by 5 bases, with 11 bases of the junction left unmatched. In DNA form, the CDR3 reads TGTGCCAGCAGCCTGAGGAGCGGGGCGGGGGAGACCCAGTACTTC. Amino acid sequence: CASSLRSGAGETQYF. Full variable domain (outside the CDR3, taken from reference TRBV9 and TRBJ2-5): DSGVTQTPKHLITATGQRVTLRCSPRSGDLSVYWYQQSLDQGLQFLIQYYNGEERAKGNILERFSAQQFPDLHSELNLSSLELGDSALYFCASSLRSGAGETQYFGPGTRLLVL.

The V call is TRBV6-6, the J call TRBJ2-7; perhaps TRBD1 as D (6 bases). The CDR3 runs to 15 residues. Between the trimmed V and J ends, which lost 0 bases and 1 base, there was a span of 10 bases. Germline CDR1 MNHNY, CDR2 SVGAGI (reference sequence). In DNA form, the CDR3 reads TGTGCCAGCAGTTACTCTGGAGACAGGTCCTACGAGCAGTACTTC. Its translation is CASSYSGDRSYEQYF.

V is TRBV10-3 and J is TRBJ1-1; a possible D gene is TRBD1 (6 bases). Germline values: CDR1 ENHRY, CDR2 SYGVKD. There are 13 residues in the CDR3. V lost 6 bases to trimming and J lost 0 bases, with 8 bases between them. The CDR3 here is CAIRTGLNTEAFF. CDR3 nucleotides: TGTGCCATCAGGACAGGTCTGAACACTGAAGCTTTCTTT.

V gene TRBV30 combines with J gene TRBJ2-7, with 7 bases fitting TRBD1. Germline assignment: CDR1 GTSNPN and CDR2 SVGIG (reference sequence). The CDR3 extends over 13 amino acids. After removal of 2 bases from V and 4 bases from J, the junction contained 5 bases not matched to a gene. CDR3 loop: CAWSQQGSYEQYF. CDR3 sequence (DNA): TGTGCCTGGAGTCAACAGGGGTCGTACGAGCAGTACTTC.

As for this clone: The same CDR3 also results from other DNA sequences found in this sample. The V call is TRBV7-9, the J call TRBJ2-4, with TRBD2 as a possible D gene (7 bases). The CDR3 extends over 14 amino acids. In germline, CDR1 is SEHNR, CDR2 FQNEAQ (reference sequence). Trimming cost V 3 bases and J 4 bases, with 10 bases left between them. The CDR3 protein is CASSLGGGKNIQYF. The CDR3 DNA reads as TGTGCCAGCAGCTTGGGAGGGGGGAAAAACATTCAGTACTTC.

In its sample, this clone was seen a few times. The V and J genes are TRBV5-1 and TRBJ2-7, with 10 nucleotides matching TRBD2. The CDR3 is made up of 16 amino acids. J was trimmed by 3 bases and V by 0 bases; bases with no gene match: 6. Looked up from germline, CDR1 is SGHRS and CDR2 is YFSETQ. This CDR3 is CASSLGPTSGLYEQYF. The CDR3 nucleotides read TGCGCCAGCAGCTTGGGACCGACTAGCGGGCTCTACGAGCAGTACTTC.

The V call is TRBV10-3, the J call TRBJ1-1; a possible D gene is TRBD1 (6 bases). This CDR3 is 15 amino acids long. The V end lost 8 bases, the J end lost 2 bases, and 18 bases lay between the germline ends. CDR1 is ENHRY, CDR2 SYGVKD, per germline. The DNA of the CDR3 is TGTGCCATCCTTAGAGGGGGGGCGAGTAACACTGAAGCTTTCTTT. This gives the protein CAILRGGASNTEAFF.

A note on this clone: Other DNA sequences from this sample encode an identical CDR3 as well. V gene TRBV19 combines with J gene TRBJ1-1; the D is unclear. Per germline, CDR1 LNHDA and CDR2 SQIVND (reference sequence). Trimming took off 3 bases at V and 1 base at J, with 6 bases between the two ends. The CDR3 has 13 residues. The CDR3 DNA follows: TGTGCCAGTAGTATCCAAGGGAACACTGAAGCTTTCTTT. Translation gives CASSIQGNTEAFF.

J is TRBJ1-4 and V is TRBV19; D is possibly TRBD1 (5 bases). Per germline, CDR1 LNHDA and CDR2 SQIVND (reference sequence). The ends were cut back, 3 bases at V and 7 bases at J, with 9 bases in the middle. CDR3 length equals 13 residues. The CDR3 loop reads CASSMGVREKLFF. CDR3 in DNA: TGTGCCAGTAGTATGGGGGTACGTGAAAAACTGTTTTTT.

There are many counts of this clone. This chain uses TRBV11-3 with TRBJ2-3, with TRBD2 identical over 10 bases. The V and J ends lost 0 bases and 1 base, in that order; junction bases with no gene match: 7. CDR3 length: 18 amino acids. The germline gives CDR1 SGHNT, CDR2 YENEEA. Here the CDR3 reads CASSLDGPLAGGTDTQYF. The CDR3 region has the DNA TGTGCCAGCAGCTTAGATGGTCCCCTAGCGGGGGGCACAGATACGCAGTATTTT. Supplemented by reference TRBV11-3 and TRBJ2-3, the full variable domain reads EAGVVQSPRYKIIEKKQPVAFWCNPISGHNTLYWYLQNLGQGPELLIRYENEEAVDDSQLPKDRFSAERLKGVDSTLKIQPAELGDSAVYLCASSLDGPLAGGTDTQYFGPGTRLTVL.

This chain connects TRBV2 to TRBJ2-5, with 10 bases fitting TRBD2. The CDR3 has 16 amino acids. From germline, CDR1 is SNHLY and CDR2 FYNNEI. Trimming removed 2 bases from V and 1 base from J; junction bases left unmatched: 4. CDR3 sequence (DNA): TGTGCCAGCAGTGAATTTGGACTAGCGGCCCAAGAGACCCAGTACTTC. It codes for CASSEFGLAAQETQYF.

With regard to this clone: As the CDR3 is not closed by the conserved phenylalanine or tryptophan, this likely results from a read error. The DNA is omitted, as the CDR3 cannot be located on it reliably, and the CDR3 follows TCRdb's listing. This rearrangement joins TRBV6-1 to TRBJ2-7; the table's TRBD2 call for D was not verified on the DNA. Both ends counted, the CDR3 spans 10 residues. Per the germline V gene, CDR1 is MNHNS and CDR2 is SASEGT. This chain's CDR3 is CASSEGEGPL.

V gene TRBV27 combines with J gene TRBJ1-1, with no clear D. Germline V gene data show CDR1 as MNHEY and CDR2 as SMNVEV (reference sequence). V lost 10 bases to trimming and J lost 1 base, with 10 bases between them. CDR3 size: 12 residues. CDR3 loop: CATKGANTEAFF. In DNA, the CDR3 is TGTGCCACCAAGGGTGCGAACACTGAAGCTTTCTTT.

The chain combines TRBV7-9 with TRBJ2-7; D is possibly TRBD2 (6 bases). This CDR3 is 14 amino acids long. The ends were cut back, 4 bases at V and 2 bases at J, with 12 bases in the middle. Germline V gene lookup returns CDR1 SEHNR and CDR2 FQNEAQ (reference sequence). In DNA form, the CDR3 reads TGTGCCAGCAGCTACCGGGAGCGGGCCTACGAGCAGTACTTC. Translated, it gives CASSYRERAYEQYF.

The V gene is TRBV9, the J gene TRBJ1-1, with D possibly TRBD1 on 6 matching bases. Trimming removed 4 bases from V and 0 bases from J, with 10 bases in between. The CDR3 is made up of 14 amino acids. Germline CDR1 and CDR2: SGDLS and YYNGEE. DNA of the CDR3: TGTGCCAGCAGCCTACAGGGAGTGAACACTGAAGCTTTCTTT. It is translated as CASSLQGVNTEAFF.

The CDR3 bases are TGTGCCACCCAACACTTCGGGACAGGGGGCGCGCCCAAGGAGCTGTTTTTT. This codes for CATQHFGTGGAPKELFF. V usage is TRBV28 and J usage is TRBJ2-2; 12 bases are shared with TRBD1. The CDR3 sequence is 17 residues long. CDR1 and CDR2 from the germline V gene are MDHEN and SYDVKM. V lost 10 bases and J lost 10; bases outside the gene matches: 19.